A single sample gave rise to the 13 T cell receptor beta chains below, sequenced in a study of blood T cell repertoires in COVID-19. The data were produced by immunoSEQ multiplex PCR, yet TCRdb's version contains in-frame clones alone and is incomplete. The sample lists about 54,000 clones; around 81% were seen once. Sequencing used peripheral blood. These receptors were collected from a woman in her sixties with acute or convalescent COVID-19.

The genes are TRBV28 and TRBJ2-7, with 8 bases fitting TRBD1. Germline CDR1 and CDR2: MDHEN and SYDVKM. The CDR3 covers 14 residues. V dropped 5 bases and J dropped 2; count of bases not matched to a gene: 5. CDR3 sequence reads: CASSPGQGPYEQYF. CDR3 DNA: TGTGCCAGCAGTCCCGGACAGGGTCCCTACGAGCAGTACTTC.

About this clone: A read error may produce the germline difference seen at one junction end. The chain uses TRBV5-4 and TRBJ2-2; D may correspond to TRBD1 or TRBD2 (7 bases each). In germline, CDR1 is SGHNT, CDR2 YYREEE (reference sequence). The CDR3 extends over 17 amino acids. The CDR3 is CASTLGGDRPNTGELFF. Here the CDR3 DNA reads TGTGCCAGCACCTTGGGAGGGGACAGACCGAACACCGGGGAGCTGTTTTTT. The full variable domain, rest sourced from reference TRBV5-4 and TRBJ2-2, is ETGVTQSPTHLIKTRGQQVTLRCSSQSGHNTVSWYQQALGQGPQFIFQYYREEENGRGNFPPRFSGLQFPNYSSELNVNALELDDSALYLCASTLGGDRPNTGELFFGEGSRLTVL.

The chain has TRBV30 and TRBJ1-5; TRBD1 is a possible D gene (6 bases). The CDR3 length is 13 residues. Germline CDR1 and CDR2: GTSNPN and SVGIG (reference sequence). Trimming cost V 3 bases and J 7 bases, with 13 bases left between them. The CDR3, as DNA: TGTGCCTGGAGCACAGGGTCTGGACAGCCCCAGCATTTT. Residues: CAWSTGSGQPQHF.

The chain employs TRBV9 and TRBJ2-1; 9 bases are a match to TRBD1. This CDR3 is 15 amino acids long. The ends lost 3 bases at V and 2 bases at J; junction bases unmatched: 3. CDR1 and CDR2 from the germline V gene are SGDLS and YYNGEE. CDR3 amino acids: CASSDRQGAYNEQFF. The CDR3 DNA reads as TGTGCCAGCAGCGACCGACAGGGGGCCTACAATGAGCAGTTCTTC. Complete variable domain (other parts from reference TRBV9 and TRBJ2-1): DSGVTQTPKHLITATGQRVTLRCSPRSGDLSVYWYQQSLDQGLQFLIQYYNGEERAKGNILERFSAQQFPDLHSELNLSSLELGDSALYFCASSDRQGAYNEQFFGPGTRLTVL.

The V gene is TRBV10-3, the J gene TRBJ1-2, with TRBD1 identical over 7 bases. V lost 3 bases, J lost 7 bases, and 8 bases stayed unmatched. Looked up from germline, CDR1 is ENHRY and CDR2 is SYGVKD. The CDR3 length is 14 residues. The CDR3 DNA sequence: TGTGCCATCAGTGATTCGAAGGGGGCAGTTGGCTACACCTTC. It codes for CAISDSKGAVGYTF.

V usage is TRBV10-3 and J usage is TRBJ2-5, with a possible D match to TRBD2 (6 bases). Germline CDR1 is ENHRY and CDR2 is SYGVKD. V lost 2 bases and J 1 base, leaving 17 bases between the germline ends. The CDR3 is 17 amino acids. CDR3 nucleotides: TGTGCCATCAGTGAGAAGGGCGGGATGGGATCCCAAGAGACCCAGTACTTC. Amino acids: CAISEKGGMGSQETQYF.

J is TRBJ1-2 and V is TRBV30, with D possibly TRBD1 on 5 matching bases. Germline V lookup: CDR1 GTSNPN, CDR2 SVGIG (reference sequence). This CDR3 has 11 amino acids. With 7 bases removed from V and 8 bases from J, the gap between germline ends came to 14 bases. CDR3: CALVLGAGYTF. CDR3 in DNA: TGTGCCTTGGTCCTTGGGGCCGGCTACACCTTC.

The chain recombines TRBV5-1 with TRBJ2-1; 7 bases are shared with TRBD2. CDR3 length equals 18 residues. Germline V gene sequence: CDR1 SGHRS, CDR2 YFSETQ. J was trimmed by 1 base and V by 0 bases; bases with no gene match: 10. The CDR3 protein is CASSLAPSGPLSYNEQFF. CDR3 sequence (DNA): TGCGCCAGCAGCTTGGCCCCTAGCGGACCACTATCCTACAATGAGCAGTTCTTC.

The sample holds one count of this clone. The chain carries TRBV7-2 and TRBJ2-3, with 9 bases fitting TRBD2. Germline assignment: CDR1 SGHTA and CDR2 FQGNSA. J gave up 0 bases and V 6 bases, and 7 bases lay outside the gene matches. This CDR3 is built from 16 residues. CDR3 DNA sequence: TGTGCCAGCAGACTAGGACTAGCGTCTAGCACAGATACGCAGTATTTT. Protein product: CASRLGLASSTDTQYF.

The chain uses TRBV18 and TRBJ2-1, with 10 bases matching TRBD2. The CDR3 is 15 amino acids. The V and J ends lost 4 bases and 5 bases, in that order; junction bases with no gene match: 5. The germline gives CDR1 KGHSH, CDR2 LQKENI. The CDR3 protein is CASSQREGQNNEQFF. CDR3 nucleotides: TGTGCCAGCTCACAGCGGGAGGGCCAGAACAATGAGCAGTTCTTC. The full variable domain, rest sourced from reference TRBV18 and TRBJ2-1, is NAGVMQNPRHLVRRRGQEARLRCSPMKGHSHVYWYRQLPEEGLKFMVYLQKENIIDESGMPKERFSAEFPKEGPSILRIQQVVRGDSAAYFCASSQREGQNNEQFFGPGTRLTVL.

This clone was observed a single time. The CDR3 DNA is TGTGCCAGCAGCCAAGAGGCCGACGGGGAGCTGTTTTTT. It translates to CASSQEADGELFF. V is TRBV6-5 and J is TRBJ2-2, with D unclear. The V gene's germline CDR1 is MNHEY and CDR2 SVGAGI. V lost 6 bases to trimming and J lost 7 bases, with 12 bases between them. The length of the CDR3 is 13 residues.

The V call is TRBV6-6, the J call TRBJ1-1; 11 bases are a match to TRBD1. The CDR3 consists of 15 residues. Germline trimming cut 2 bases from V and 4 bases from J; bases unmatched to any gene: 3. Germline lookup yields CDR1 MNHNY and CDR2 SVGAGI (reference sequence). CDR3 in amino acids: CASSYLGTGGTEAFF. CDR3 DNA sequence: TGTGCCAGCAGTTACCTGGGGACAGGGGGCACTGAAGCTTTCTTT.

V and J are TRBV6-1 and TRBJ1-5, with D hard to call. Trimming took off 0 bases at V and 1 base at J, with 7 bases between the two ends. The CDR3 length is 15 residues. CDR1 and CDR2 from the germline V gene are MNHNS and SASEGT. The DNA of the CDR3 is TGTGCCAGCAGTGAAGCAGGCGGGAGCAATCAGCCCCAGCATTTT. Translated: CASSEAGGSNQPQHF.